Shown below are 5 T cell receptor beta chains from a single sample sequenced in a study of blood T cells in healthy people across ages. A second PCR, run for about 7 to 11 cycles, used a sample-barcoded 5' primer plus a J-beta primer mix. One entry per CDR3 protein results from TCRdb running MiXCR on the 5' RACE reads. The sample has around 1.7 million distinct CDR3 sequences, approximately 28% seen once; the top ten hold about 7.7%. Material for sequencing was blood. These TCRs come from a woman aged 25 to 39 in good health.

The chain combines TRBV5-1 with TRBJ2-1; D is unresolved. Germline loops: CDR1 SGHRS, CDR2 YFSETQ. Deletions cut 1 base from V and 9 bases from J, with 14 bases between. The length of the CDR3 is 14 residues. Written as DNA, the CDR3 is TGCGCCAGCAGCTTGTCTTCATCTAATCGTGAGCAGTTCTTC. Encoded protein: CASSLSSSNREQFF.

The chain links TRBV27 to TRBJ2-5; perhaps TRBD2 as D (6 bases). CDR3 length: 16 residues. The germline CDR1 and CDR2 sequences are MNHEY and SMNVEV (reference sequence). V was cut by 6 bases and J by 2 bases, with 19 bases left in between. The CDR3 loop reads CASRRRWRGVQETQYF. The CDR3 nucleotides read TGTGCCAGCAGGCGCCGCTGGCGGGGAGTTCAAGAGACCCAGTACTTC.

This clonotype was detected a few times. The chain carries TRBV6-5 and TRBJ2-3, with D perhaps matching TRBD1 (6 bases). The germline V gene encodes CDR1 MNHEY and CDR2 SVGAGI. Trimming removed 5 bases from V and 0 bases from J, with 15 bases in between. CDR3 length: 16 amino acids. The CDR3, as DNA: TGTGCCAGCAGTCGAGCCGGGACAACTAGCACAGATACGCAGTATTTT. Amino acid sequence: CASSRAGTTSTDTQYF.

There are many counts of this clonotype. The germline gene is not matched at one end of the junction; a read error may be the cause. The chain has TRBV7-8 and TRBJ2-3; 12 bases are a match to TRBD2. CDR3 length equals 15 residues. Germline-derived CDR1 and CDR2 are SGHVS and FQNEAQ. The CDR3, as DNA: TGTGCCAGCAGCCTAGCGGGAGGGGACACAGATACGCAGTATTTT. It is translated as CASSLAGGDTDTQYF. Supplemented by reference TRBV7-8 and TRBJ2-3, the full variable domain reads GAGVSQSPRYKVAKRGQDVALRCDPISGHVSLFWYQQALGQGPEFLTYFQNEAQLDKSGLPSDRFFAERPEGSVSTLKIQRTQQEDSAVYLCASSLAGGDTDTQYFGPGTRLTVL.

The genes are TRBV12-3 or TRBV12-4 and TRBJ1-4, with D uncertain. The CDR3 loop spans 12 amino acids. V lost 6 bases and J 4 bases, leaving 6 bases between the germline ends. This chain's CDR3 is CASRSSNEKLFF. For the CDR3, the DNA is TGTGCCAGCAGGTCCAGTAATGAAAAACTGTTTTTT.